The 14 T cell receptor beta chains given below trace back to one sample, sequenced in a study of blood T cell repertoires in COVID-19. The data were produced by immunoSEQ multiplex PCR, yet TCRdb's version contains in-frame clones alone and is incomplete. The data show 150,000 or so clones, more than 60% seen once. The sequenced sample consisted of peripheral blood. The receptor set was obtained from a woman in her 50s with active or convalescent COVID-19.

Many counts were recorded for this clone. The chain recombines TRBV7-8 with TRBJ2-2, with D uncertain. The CDR3 has 16 amino acids. Trimming removed 4 bases from V and 4 bases from J, with 16 bases in between. Germline values: CDR1 SGHVS, CDR2 FQNEAQ. The chain's CDR3 is CASSWPLRLSTGELFF. The CDR3 nucleotides read TGTGCCAGCAGCTGGCCACTACGGCTATCCACCGGGGAGCTGTTTTTT.

The chain has TRBV30 and TRBJ1-1; D is uncertain. Germline-derived CDR1 and CDR2 are GTSNPN and SVGIG (reference sequence). V was trimmed by 3 bases and J by 5 bases, leaving 10 bases between them. The CDR3 has 12 amino acids. CDR3 sequence reads: CAWRWAGTEAFF. The CDR3 DNA sequence: TGTGCCTGGAGATGGGCGGGAACTGAAGCTTTCTTT.

The rearrangement uses TRBV5-1 and TRBJ2-7; D might be TRBD1 (6 bases). The CDR3 loop spans 12 amino acids. With 8 bases removed from V and 7 bases from J, the gap between germline ends came to 16 bases. The germline V gene encodes CDR1 SGHRS and CDR2 YFSETQ. The CDR3 DNA reads TGCGCCAGTACACTACAGGGCGGAGAGCAGTACTTC. Its translation is CASTLQGGEQYF.

V gene TRBV5-1 combines with J gene TRBJ2-7; TRBD1 agrees at 7 bases. Germline loops: CDR1 SGHRS, CDR2 YFSETQ. The CDR3 is made up of 14 amino acids. J lost 4 bases, V lost 4 bases, and 8 bases had no gene match. CDR3 DNA: TGCGCCAGCAGCGCGACAGGGCGGTTTTACGAGCAGTACTTC. This translates into CASSATGRFYEQYF.

V usage is TRBV12-3 or TRBV12-4 and J usage is TRBJ1-1; D ambiguous. V lost 2 bases, J lost 2 bases, and 6 bases lay in between. This CDR3 spans 13 amino acids. The CDR3 spells CASSLYGNTEAFF. The CDR3, as DNA: TGTGCCAGCAGTTTATACGGTAACACTGAAGCTTTCTTT.

The rearrangement joins TRBV4-1 to TRBJ2-7; no reliable D call. The V end lost 3 bases, the J end lost 2 bases, and 5 bases lay between the germline ends. Germline V gene sequence: CDR1 MGHRA, CDR2 YSYEKL. The CDR3 consists of 12 residues. The CDR3 loop is CASSHPAYEQYF. The CDR3 DNA reads TGCGCCAGCAGCCACCCCGCCTACGAGCAGTACTTC.

V and J are TRBV7-9 and TRBJ2-7, with TRBD1 matching over 8 bases. This CDR3 spans 13 amino acids. V dropped 7 bases and J dropped 5; count of bases not matched to a gene: 7. CDR1 is SEHNR and CDR2 is FQNEAQ in the germline V gene (reference sequence). In nucleotides, the CDR3 is TGTGCCAGCACCCTGGACAGGGTCAACGAGCAGTACTTC. As protein: CASTLDRVNEQYF.

The V and J genes are TRBV4-2 and TRBJ1-2; 8 bases line up with TRBD1. V lost 0 bases, J lost 2 bases, and 2 bases stayed unmatched. Per the germline V gene, CDR1 is LGHNA and CDR2 is YNFKEQ. The CDR3 is 15 amino acids. Here the CDR3 DNA reads TGTGCCAGCAGCCAAGAAAACAGGGGGAACTATGGCTACACCTTC. Amino acid sequence: CASSQENRGNYGYTF.

The genes are TRBV30 and TRBJ1-4; D call uncertain. This CDR3 has 13 residues. Per germline, CDR1 GTSNPN and CDR2 SVGIG (reference sequence). The ends were cut back, 1 base at V and 3 bases at J, with 6 bases in the middle. The CDR3 DNA reads as TGTGCCTGGAGTGGGCAGTCTAATGAAAAACTGTTTTTT. Translation: CAWSGQSNEKLFF.

This clone was counted at least ten times. This chain connects TRBV18 to TRBJ1-1, with 9 positions matching TRBD1. V lost 3 bases to trimming and J lost 2 bases; unmatched junction nucleotides: 4. The CDR3 runs 15 residues. CDR1 is KGHSH and CDR2 is LQKENI in the germline V gene. The CDR3 spells CASSPTGGSNTEAFF. CDR3 coding DNA: TGTGCCAGCTCACCGACAGGGGGGTCAAACACTGAAGCTTTCTTT.

V is TRBV4-3 and J is TRBJ1-2; TRBD1 matches 7 bases. Germline-derived CDR1 and CDR2 are LGHNA and YSLEER. V dropped 1 base and J dropped 4; count of bases not matched to a gene: 6. The CDR3 has 15 amino acids. DNA for the CDR3: TGCGCCAGCAGCCAAGTAGGGGGACAGCTCTATGGCTACACCTTC. Protein sequence: CASSQVGGQLYGYTF.

J is TRBJ2-7 and V is TRBV30; TRBD1 might be the D (6 bases). Germline V lookup: CDR1 GTSNPN, CDR2 SVGIG (reference sequence). Deletions cut 4 bases from V and 1 base from J, with 14 bases between. The CDR3 has 14 residues. In nucleotides, the CDR3 is TGTGCCTGGACTGCACAGGGTAGTTCCTACGAGCAGTACTTC. Protein: CAWTAQGSSYEQYF. Using reference TRBV30 and TRBJ2-7 for the parts outside the CDR3, the full variable domain is SQTIHQWPATLVQPVGSPLSLECTVEGTSNPNLYWYRQAAGRGLQLLFYSVGIGQISSEVPQNLSASRPQDRQFILSSKKLLLSDSGFYLCAWTAQGSSYEQYFGPGTRLTVT.

J is TRBJ1-2 and V is TRBV7-3; no firm D call. V was pared by 5 bases and J by 6 bases, with 19 bases between. The CDR3 consists of 15 residues. The germline CDR1 and CDR2 sequences are SGHTA and FQGTGA. The CDR3 is CASSPQWEGRHGYTF. CDR3 DNA: TGTGCCAGCAGCCCGCAATGGGAGGGAAGGCATGGCTACACCTTC.

The rearrangement joins TRBV18 to TRBJ1-6, with 7 bases matching TRBD1. Germline V gene data show CDR1 as KGHSH and CDR2 as LQKENI. This CDR3 region has 16 residues. The ends lost 2 bases at V and 7 bases at J; junction bases unmatched: 8. The CDR3 loop reads CASSPYSGGKNSPLHF. CDR3 bases: TGTGCCAGCTCACCATACTCAGGGGGTAAAAATTCACCCCTCCACTTT.